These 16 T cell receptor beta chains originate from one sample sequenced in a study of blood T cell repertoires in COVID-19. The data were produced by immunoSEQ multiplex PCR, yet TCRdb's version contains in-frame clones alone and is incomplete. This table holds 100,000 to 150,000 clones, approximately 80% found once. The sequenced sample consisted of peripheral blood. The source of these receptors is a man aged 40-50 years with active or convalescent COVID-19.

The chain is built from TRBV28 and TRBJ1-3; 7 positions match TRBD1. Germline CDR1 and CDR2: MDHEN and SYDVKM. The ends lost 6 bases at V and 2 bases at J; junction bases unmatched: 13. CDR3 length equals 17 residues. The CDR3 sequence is CASRLGSGQGAGNTIYF. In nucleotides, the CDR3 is TGTGCCAGCAGACTGGGGTCAGGGCAGGGGGCTGGAAACACCATATATTTT.

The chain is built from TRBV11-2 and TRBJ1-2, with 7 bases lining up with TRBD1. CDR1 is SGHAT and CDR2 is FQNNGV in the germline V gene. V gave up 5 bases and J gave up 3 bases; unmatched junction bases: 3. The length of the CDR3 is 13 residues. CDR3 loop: CASSRGGYYGYTF. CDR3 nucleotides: TGTGCCAGCAGCAGAGGGGGCTACTATGGCTACACCTTC.

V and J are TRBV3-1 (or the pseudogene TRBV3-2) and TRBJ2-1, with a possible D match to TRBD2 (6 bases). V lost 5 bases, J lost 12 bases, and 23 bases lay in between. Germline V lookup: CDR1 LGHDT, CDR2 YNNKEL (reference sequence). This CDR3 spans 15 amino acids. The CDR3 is CASSTNYLAAGGQFF. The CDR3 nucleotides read TGTGCCAGCAGCACTAATTACTTAGCGGCCGGGGGGCAGTTCTTC.

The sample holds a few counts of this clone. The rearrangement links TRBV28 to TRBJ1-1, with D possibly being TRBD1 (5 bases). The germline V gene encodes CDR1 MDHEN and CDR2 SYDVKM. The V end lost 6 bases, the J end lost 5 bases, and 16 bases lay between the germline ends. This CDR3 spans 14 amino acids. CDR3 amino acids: CASSLQVGETEAFF. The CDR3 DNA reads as TGTGCCAGCAGCCTACAGGTTGGGGAAACTGAAGCTTTCTTT.

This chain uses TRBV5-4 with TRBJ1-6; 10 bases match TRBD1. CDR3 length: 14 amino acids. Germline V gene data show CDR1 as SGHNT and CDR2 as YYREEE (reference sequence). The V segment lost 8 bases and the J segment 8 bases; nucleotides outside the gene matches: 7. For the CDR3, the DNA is TGTGCCAGTCATCGAGGACAGGGGGATTCACCCCTCCACTTT. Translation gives CASHRGQGDSPLHF.

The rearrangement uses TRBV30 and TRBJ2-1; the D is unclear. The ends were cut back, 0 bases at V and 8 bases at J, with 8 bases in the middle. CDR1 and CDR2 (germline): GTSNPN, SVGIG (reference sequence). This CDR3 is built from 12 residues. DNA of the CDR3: TGTGCCTGGAGTGTAGCCCCCCATGAGCAGTTCTTC. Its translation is CAWSVAPHEQFF. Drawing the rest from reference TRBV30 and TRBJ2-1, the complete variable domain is SQTIHQWPATLVQPVGSPLSLECTVEGTSNPNLYWYRQAAGRGLQLLFYSVGIGQISSEVPQNLSASRPQDRQFILSSKKLLLSDSGFYLCAWSVAPHEQFFGPGTRLTVL.

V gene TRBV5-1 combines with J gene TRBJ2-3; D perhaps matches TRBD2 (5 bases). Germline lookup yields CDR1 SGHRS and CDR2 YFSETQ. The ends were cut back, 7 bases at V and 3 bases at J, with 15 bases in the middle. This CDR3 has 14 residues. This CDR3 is CASGVGQRTDTQYF. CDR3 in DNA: TGCGCCAGCGGCGTCGGGCAGCGGACAGATACGCAGTATTTT.

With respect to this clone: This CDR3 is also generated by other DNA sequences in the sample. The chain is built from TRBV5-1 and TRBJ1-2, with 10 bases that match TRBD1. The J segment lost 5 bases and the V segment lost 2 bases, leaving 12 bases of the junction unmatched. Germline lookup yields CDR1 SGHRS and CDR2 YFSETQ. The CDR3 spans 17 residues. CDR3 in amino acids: CASSLTGTGDPSYGYTF. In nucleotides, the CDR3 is TGCGCCAGCAGCTTAACCGGGACAGGGGATCCCTCATATGGCTACACCTTC.

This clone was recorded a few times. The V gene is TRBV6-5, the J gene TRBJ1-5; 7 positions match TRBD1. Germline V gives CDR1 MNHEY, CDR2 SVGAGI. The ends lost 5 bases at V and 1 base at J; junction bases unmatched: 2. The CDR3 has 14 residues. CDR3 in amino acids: CASSTDRSNQPQHF. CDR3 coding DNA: TGTGCCAGCAGTACGGACAGGAGCAATCAGCCCCAGCATTTT.

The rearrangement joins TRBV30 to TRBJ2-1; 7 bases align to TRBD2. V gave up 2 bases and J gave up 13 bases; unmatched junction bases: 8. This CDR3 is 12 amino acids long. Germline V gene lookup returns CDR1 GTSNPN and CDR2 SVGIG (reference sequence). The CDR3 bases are TGTGCCTGGAGTCCTAGCGGAACCATTCAGTTCTTC. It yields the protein CAWSPSGTIQFF.

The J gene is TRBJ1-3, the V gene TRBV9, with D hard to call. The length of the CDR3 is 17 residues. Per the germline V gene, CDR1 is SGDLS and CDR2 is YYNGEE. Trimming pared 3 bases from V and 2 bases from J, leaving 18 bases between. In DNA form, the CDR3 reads TGTGCCAGCAGCGCGACATCACAGCTCTCCCCTGGAAACACCATATATTTT. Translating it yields CASSATSQLSPGNTIYF.

CDR3 DNA: TGTGCCAGCAGCCCTCTCGCCCGGACTAGCGGGGGAGAGACCCAGTACTTC. Amino acids: CASSPLARTSGGETQYF. The chain couples TRBV7-2 to TRBJ2-5, with 13 bases that match TRBD2. Germline CDR1 reads SGHTA; CDR2 reads FQGNSA. CDR3 length: 17 amino acids. Trimming at V came to 5 bases and at J to 4 bases, leaving 10 bases not matched to a gene.

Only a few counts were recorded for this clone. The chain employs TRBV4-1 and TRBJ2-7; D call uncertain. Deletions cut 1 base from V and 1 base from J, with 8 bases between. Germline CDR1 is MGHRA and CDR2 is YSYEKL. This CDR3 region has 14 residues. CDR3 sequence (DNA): TGCGCCAGCAGCCAAGGAAAACATTCCTACGAGCAGTACTTC. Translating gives CASSQGKHSYEQYF.

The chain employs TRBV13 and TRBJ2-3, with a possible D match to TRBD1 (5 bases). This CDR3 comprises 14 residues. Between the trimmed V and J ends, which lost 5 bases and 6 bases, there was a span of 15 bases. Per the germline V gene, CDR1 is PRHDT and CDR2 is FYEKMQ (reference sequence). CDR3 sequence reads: CASSPPGSGDTQYF. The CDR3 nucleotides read TGTGCCAGCAGCCCCCCAGGGTCGGGTGATACGCAGTATTTT.

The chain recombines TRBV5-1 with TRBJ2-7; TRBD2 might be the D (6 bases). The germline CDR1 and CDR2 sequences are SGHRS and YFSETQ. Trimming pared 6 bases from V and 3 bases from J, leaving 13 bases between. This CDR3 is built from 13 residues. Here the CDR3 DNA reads TGCGCCAGCAACGGCGGGGTAAACTACGAGCAGTACTTC. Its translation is CASNGGVNYEQYF. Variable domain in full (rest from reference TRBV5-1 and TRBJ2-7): KAGVTQTPRYLIKTRGQQVTLSCSPISGHRSVSWYQQTPGQGLQFLFEYFSETQRNKGNFPGRFSGRQFSNSRSEMNVSTLELGDSALYLCASNGGVNYEQYFGPGTRLTVT.

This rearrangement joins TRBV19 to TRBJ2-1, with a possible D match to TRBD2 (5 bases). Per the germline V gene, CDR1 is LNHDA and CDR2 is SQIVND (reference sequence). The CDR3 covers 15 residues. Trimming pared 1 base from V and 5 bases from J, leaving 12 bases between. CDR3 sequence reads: CASSIVALSHNEQFF. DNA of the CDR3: TGTGCCAGTAGTATAGTAGCGCTATCCCACAATGAGCAGTTCTTC.